These T cell receptor beta chains were read from a single sample in a study of T cells in Graves' hyperthyroidism and ophthalmopathy. Using its own MiXCR run on the multiplex PCR reads, TCRdb lists one record per CDR3 protein. This table has fewer than 650,000 distinct CDR3 sequences, about 15% appearing once. Material for sequencing was blood. These receptors originate from a woman aged 25 to 45 with Graves' hyperthyroidism that later progressed to Graves' ophthalmopathy. Each CDR3 is given with its conserved first and last residue. The D gene is left open where the match is weak. Only some rows state a clone size, as once, few, many or a class for expanded clones.

clone size | J gene | D gene | CDR3 length | V gene | CDR3 protein | CDR3 DNA
many | TRBJ2-7 | TRBD2 | 18 | TRBV28 | CASRLGLAGGSPRHEQYF | TGTGCCAGCAGACTGGGACTAGCGGGAGGTTCCCCCAGACACGAGCAGTACTTC
few | TRBJ2-7 | . | 16 | TRBV10-3 | CAISGGGGMLVSEQYF | TGTGCCATCAGTGGGGGGGGCGGGATGTTAGTCAGCGAGCAGTACTTC
. | TRBJ1-1 | . | 15 | TRBV6-4 | CASRASGAVNTEAFF | TGTGCCAGCAGGGCTTCAGGTGCAGTGAACACTGAAGCTTTCTTT
many | TRBJ1-1 | . | 13 | TRBV19 | CASSSGETEEAFF | TGTGCCAGTAGTTCAGGGGAGACTGAAGAAGCTTTCTTT
many | TRBJ2-1 | . | 12 | TRBV20-1 | CSASGIGDEQFF | TGCAGTGCTAGCGGGATTGGCGATGAGCAGTTCTTC
. | TRBJ1-3 | . | 11 | TRBV3-1 | CASSQGSAVYF | TGTGCCAGCAGCCAAGGTTCGGCGGTATATTTT
many | TRBJ2-1 | . | 16 | TRBV27 | CASSLSLERSYNEQFF | TGTGCCAGCAGTTTATCGCTCGAACGTTCCTACAATGAGCAGTTCTTC
. | TRBJ1-3 | . | 15 | TRBV5-5 | CASSVGVILGNTIYF | TGTGCCAGCAGCGTCGGGGTAATACTCGGAAACACCATATATTTT
. | TRBJ2-1 | . | 15 | TRBV5-1 | CASSFGQEGAGEQFF | TGCGCCAGCAGCTTCGGACAGGAGGGGGCGGGTGAGCAGTTCTTC
. | TRBJ1-2 | TRBD1 | 17 | TRBV10-3 | CAANPTGQEAEDYGYTF | TGTGCCGCCAACCCGACCGGACAGGAGGCTGAGGACTATGGCTACACCTTC